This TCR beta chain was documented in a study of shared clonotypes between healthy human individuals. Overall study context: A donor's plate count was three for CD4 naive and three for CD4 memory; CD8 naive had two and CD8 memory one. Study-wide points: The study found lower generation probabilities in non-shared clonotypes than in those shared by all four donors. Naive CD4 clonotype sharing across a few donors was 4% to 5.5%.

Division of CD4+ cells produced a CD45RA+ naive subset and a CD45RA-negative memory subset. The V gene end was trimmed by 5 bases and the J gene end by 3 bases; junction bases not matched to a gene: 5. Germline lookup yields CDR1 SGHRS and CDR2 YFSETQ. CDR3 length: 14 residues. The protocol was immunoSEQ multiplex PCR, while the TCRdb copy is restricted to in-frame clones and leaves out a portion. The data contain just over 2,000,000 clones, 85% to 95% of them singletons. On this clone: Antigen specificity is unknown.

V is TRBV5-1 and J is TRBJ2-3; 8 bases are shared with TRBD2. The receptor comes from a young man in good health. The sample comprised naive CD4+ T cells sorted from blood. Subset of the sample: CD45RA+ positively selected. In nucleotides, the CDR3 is TGCGCCAGCAGGGTCGCTAGCGGGACAGATACGCAGTATTTT. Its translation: CASRVASGTDTQYF.